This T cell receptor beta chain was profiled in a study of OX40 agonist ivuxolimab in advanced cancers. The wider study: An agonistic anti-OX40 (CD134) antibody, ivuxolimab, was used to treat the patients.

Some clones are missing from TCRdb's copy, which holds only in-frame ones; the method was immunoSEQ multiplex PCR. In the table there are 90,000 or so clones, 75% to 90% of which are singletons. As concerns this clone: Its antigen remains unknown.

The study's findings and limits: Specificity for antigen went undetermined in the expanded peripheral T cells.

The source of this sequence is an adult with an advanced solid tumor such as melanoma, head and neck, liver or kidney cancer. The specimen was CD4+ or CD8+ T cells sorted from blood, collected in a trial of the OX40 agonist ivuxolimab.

In nucleotides, the CDR3 is TGTGCCAGTAGTATAGCATATCTTAATGAGCAGTTCTTC. It encodes CASSIAYLNEQFF. The chain couples TRBV19 to TRBJ2-1, with D unclear. The CDR3 length is 13 residues. V lost 1 base, J lost 7 bases, and 8 bases lay in between. Germline CDR1 reads LNHDA; CDR2 reads SQIVND (reference sequence).